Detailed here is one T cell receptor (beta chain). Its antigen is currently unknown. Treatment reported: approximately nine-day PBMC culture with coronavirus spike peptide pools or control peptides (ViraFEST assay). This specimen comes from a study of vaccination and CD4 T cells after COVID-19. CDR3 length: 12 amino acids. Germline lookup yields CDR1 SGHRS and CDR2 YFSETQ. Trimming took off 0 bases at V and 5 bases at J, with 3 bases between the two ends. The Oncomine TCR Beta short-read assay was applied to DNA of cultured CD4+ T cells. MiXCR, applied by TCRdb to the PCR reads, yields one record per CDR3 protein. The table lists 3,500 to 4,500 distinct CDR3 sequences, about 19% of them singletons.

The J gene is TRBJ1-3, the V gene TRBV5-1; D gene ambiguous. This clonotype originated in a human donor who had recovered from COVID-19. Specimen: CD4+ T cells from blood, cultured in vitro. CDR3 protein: CASSLDRNTIYF. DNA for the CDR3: TGCGCCAGCAGCTTGGACCGAAACACCATATATTTT. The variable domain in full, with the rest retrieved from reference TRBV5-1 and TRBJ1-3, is KAGVTQTPRYLIKTRGQQVTLSCSPISGHRSVSWYQQTPGQGLQFLFEYFSETQRNKGNFPGRFSGRQFSNSRSEMNVSTLELGDSALYLCASSLDRNTIYFGEGSWLTVV.